The sequence of this T cell receptor beta chain was determined in a study of beta chain features in type 1 diabetes. This clone was seen a handful of times. The CDR3 loop spans 15 amino acids. V shed 4 bases, J shed 0 bases, and the junction held 2 bases outside the gene matches. Germline V gene data show CDR1 as SGHRS and CDR2 as YFSETQ. Sequencing targeted expressed TCRB transcripts, as all isolated RNA had been reverse transcribed. Clones were read by immunoSEQ multiplex PCR, and TCRdb kept only the in-frame ones, dropping some. This table has 450,000 or so clones, about 10% appearing once. What was sequenced was naive CD4+ T cells from blood. The TCR sequence derives from a woman under 30 in good health. The genes are TRBV5-1 and TRBJ2-1, with TRBD2 matching over 9 bases. DNA of the CDR3: TGCGCCAGCAGCACGCGGGAGGGCTCCTACAATGAGCAGTTCTTC. Its translation: CASSTREGSYNEQFF. The full variable domain, its missing parts supplied by reference TRBV5-1 and TRBJ2-1, is KAGVTQTPRYLIKTRGQQVTLSCSPISGHRSVSWYQQTPGQGLQFLFEYFSETQRNKGNFPGRFSGRQFSNSRSEMNVSTLELGDSALYLCASSTREGSYNEQFFGPGTRLTVL.